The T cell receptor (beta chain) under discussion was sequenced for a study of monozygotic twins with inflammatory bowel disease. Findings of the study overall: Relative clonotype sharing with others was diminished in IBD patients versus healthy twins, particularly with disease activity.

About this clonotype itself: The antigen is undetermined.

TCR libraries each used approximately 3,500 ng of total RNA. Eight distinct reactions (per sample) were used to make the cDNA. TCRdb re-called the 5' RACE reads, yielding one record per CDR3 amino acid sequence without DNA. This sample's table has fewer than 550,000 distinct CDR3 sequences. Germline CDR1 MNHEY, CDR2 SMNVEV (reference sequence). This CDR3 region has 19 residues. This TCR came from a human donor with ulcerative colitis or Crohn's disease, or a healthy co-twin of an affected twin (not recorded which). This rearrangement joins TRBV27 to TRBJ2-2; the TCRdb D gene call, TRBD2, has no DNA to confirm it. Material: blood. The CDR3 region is CASSLYGLAGGMYTGELFF.